The T cell receptor beta chain described here comes from a study of vaccination and CD4 T cells after COVID-19 (dated 2022 in TCRdb). In the study overall: Convalescent patients had a positive SARS-CoV-2 result on nasal swab PCR, and of these patients, nine had mild disease and one had severe disease. Overlapping spike peptide pools from SARS-CoV-2 and from the common cold coronaviruses HCoV-NL63, HCoV-OC43 and HCoV-229E were used as culture stimuli. As controls, cultures received a CEFX viral epitope pool (the positive control), an HIV-1 Nef peptide pool (the negative control), or no peptide at all. In around nine COVID-19 convalescent patients and a few infection-naive healthy vaccine recipients, the spike-specific CD4+ TCR repertoire before mRNA vaccination was compared with the repertoire after mRNA vaccination. Post-COVID blood samples were collected from convalescent patients a median of around 100 days after diagnosis, with a range of roughly 30 to 161 days. Two doses of either the Pfizer-BioNTech BNT162b2 vaccine (n=8) or the Moderna mRNA-1273 vaccine (n=2) were administered to participants. Post-vaccine blood samples were collected a median of around 70 days after the second vaccine dose, ranging from roughly 12 to 250 days. The convalescent cohort included six males and four females, with two Hispanic individuals, seven Caucasians, two Asians and one multiracial person. Broad study findings and their caveats: The study included relatively few convalescent patients and did not analyze early timepoints after natural infection. Of the vaccine-specific clones found in convalescent patients, nearly all (304 of 307) were mono-reactive for SARS-CoV-2 spike instead of being cross-reactive with common cold coronaviruses. The median count of SARS-CoV-2-reactive clonotypes went up from 20 to 25 after infection to roughly 38 after vaccination, although the change was not significant. Among convalescent patients, a median around 86% of the SARS-CoV-2-reactive clones seen after vaccination appeared only after vaccination, which suggests priming specific to the vaccine.

On this clonotype: The target of this receptor is not known. No base quality values were provided; no much bigger clone lies one nucleotide off.

From a lookup of the germline V gene (reference sequence), CDR1 and CDR2 are DFQATT and SNEGSKA. V loses 0 bases, J loses 6 bases, and the germline ends lie 13 bases apart. The CDR3 runs 14 residues from the cysteine to the phenylalanine. CDR3 DNA is the only sequence kept; it has 42 bases, read in frame from the first base. Library prep was done by PCR. At the Johns Hopkins FTIC core, DNA from the cultured CD4+ T cells underwent TCR sequencing with the Oncomine TCR Beta short-read assay. Genomic DNA was extracted from the cultured CD4+ T cells with the QIAamp micro DNA kit. Oncomine TCR Beta libraries made from cultured CD4+ T cells were pooled using unique dual indexes and sequenced on an Illumina iSeq 100. Concerning the study's data processing: Non-productive sequences were removed, and CDR3s not starting with C, not ending with F or W, or shorter than 7 amino acids were discarded. Antigen-specific clonotypes were identified with the MANAFEST web application by comparing peptide-stimulated wells with reference and other culture wells. An FDR below 0.05, an odds ratio above 5, and a productive frequency above 0.1% in at least two of three replicate wells were required for clones to be considered positive. Cross-reactive clonotypes were defined as significantly expanded in both SARS-CoV-2 spike wells and at least one common cold coronavirus spike condition. Using R version 3.6.1, CDR3 homology was evaluated through Levenshtein distances (stringdist) along with unrooted phylogenetic trees (ape). The public reads were reprocessed in TCRdb via fastp at Q25 and MiXCR, keeping in-frame beta chains. Records with the same CDR3 protein are collapsed into one entry carrying the most frequent genes and DNA. The V and J calls reflect TCRdb's pipeline rather than the authors' work. The sample table records about 18,000 distinct CDR3 sequences; 40% to 50% of these occur just once. The ten largest clones take up 7% to 8.5% of the sample.

The sample's treatment or condition label, decoded: roughly 10-day PBMC culture with coronavirus spike peptide pools or control peptides (ViraFEST assay). The study used the ViraFEST assay, which expanded antigen-specific T cells with peptide pools and then identified expanded clonotypes by TCR sequencing. Positive SARS-CoV-2 PCR tests in the convalescent patients dated from March to December 2020, before Alpha, Beta and Delta variants emerged in the United States. Roughly 2 million PBMCs per well were cultured in IMDM with approximately 5% human AB serum and approximately 10 IU/ml IL-2, plus 10 ug/ml peptide pools. Half of the culture medium was replaced with fresh IL-2-containing medium on days 3 and 7. Once the cells had been in culture for about 10 days, the EasySep CD4+ T cell isolation kit was used to isolate CD4+ T cells by negative selection. PBMCs were separated from whole blood using Ficoll-Paque Plus gradient centrifugation and then either used fresh or cryopreserved at -140C. Each culture condition was generally run in triplicate wells.

The rearrangement joined TRBV20-1 to TRBJ2-3; a confident D gene designation cannot be given. The TCR comes from a human donor who had recovered from COVID-19. The input for sequencing was CD4+ T cells from blood, cultured in vitro, taken after SARS-CoV-2 vaccination. The DNA sequence reads TGCAGTGCTAGAGAACGGTCTCGAAAGGATACGCAGTATTTT. The translation is CSARERSRKDTQYF.